This TCR beta chain was captured in a study of cytomegalovirus exposure and HLA in healthy donors. Study-wide background: A later analysis reported the same platform for the approximately 110 validation repertoires and the 500 to 700 first-cohort repertoires.

In regard to this clone: Its target is not known. Germline and junction disagree at one end, which may indicate a read error.

Study-wide results and caveats: It was about 150 TCR beta chains that were listed as cytomegalovirus-associated. TCR clusters originating in the first cohort tended to co-occur in the approximately 130 validation repertoires, according to a later analysis.

The CDR3 extends over 14 amino acids. The germline gives CDR1 LGHNA, CDR2 YSLEER. Clones were sequenced by immunoSEQ multiplex PCR, and TCRdb holds only the in-frame ones, with some missing. The sample shows around 150,000 clones, 86% of them seen only once. Material for sequencing was PBMCs. The genes are TRBV4-3 and TRBJ2-1; D may be TRBD1 or TRBD2 (5 bases each). This TCR was sampled from a woman aged 25 to 39 in good health and CMV-seronegative. The CDR3 DNA is TGCGCCAGCAGCAAAGAGGGACGCCTGAATGAGCAGTTCTTC. Translation: CASSKEGRLNEQFF.